This TCR beta chain was observed in a study of cytomegalovirus exposure and HLA in healthy donors. Findings and caveats of the study: Versus the roughly 670-donor mean, an Asian-associated ancestry cluster reportedly showed fewer N-insertions in a later analysis. Later analysis suggested links between common viral pathogens and several top significant clusters.

Comments on this clone: Its antigen is undetermined.

With 3 bases removed from V and 13 bases from J, the gap between germline ends came to 16 bases. Germline V gene lookup returns CDR1 MNHNS and CDR2 SASEGT. The CDR3 consists of 14 residues. The PCR was carried out with 60 Vbeta primers and 13 Jbeta primers. TCRdb keeps only in-frame clones here, not all; method: immunoSEQ multiplex PCR. Its listing shows about 170,000 clones. Material: PBMCs. This receptor was taken from a woman between 18 and 29 years old in good health and CMV-seropositive. This chain uses TRBV6-1 with TRBJ2-6; perhaps TRBD2 as D (6 bases). CDR3 protein: CASSDPMGGFVLTF. The CDR3, as DNA: TGTGCCAGCAGTGATCCAATGGGGGGATTTGTCCTGACTTTC.